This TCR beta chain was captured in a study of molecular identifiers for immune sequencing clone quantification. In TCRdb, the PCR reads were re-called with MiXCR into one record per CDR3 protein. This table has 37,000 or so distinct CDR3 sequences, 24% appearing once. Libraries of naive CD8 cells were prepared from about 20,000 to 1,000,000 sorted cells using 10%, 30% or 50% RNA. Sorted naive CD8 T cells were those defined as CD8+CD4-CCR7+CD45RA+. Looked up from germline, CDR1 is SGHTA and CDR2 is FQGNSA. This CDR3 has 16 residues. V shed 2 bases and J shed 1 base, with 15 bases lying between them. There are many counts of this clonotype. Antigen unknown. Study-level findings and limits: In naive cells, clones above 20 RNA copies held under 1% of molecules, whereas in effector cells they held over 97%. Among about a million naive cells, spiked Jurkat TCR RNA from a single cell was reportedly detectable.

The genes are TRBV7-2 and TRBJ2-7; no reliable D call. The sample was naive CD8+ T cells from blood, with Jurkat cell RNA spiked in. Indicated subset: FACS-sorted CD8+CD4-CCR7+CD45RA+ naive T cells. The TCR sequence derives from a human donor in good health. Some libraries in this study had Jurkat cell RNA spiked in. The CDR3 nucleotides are TGTGCCAGCAGCTTAACCCTCCCGGCAGGTTCCTACGAGCAGTACTTC. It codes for CASSLTLPAGSYEQYF.